Sequencing of this T cell receptor beta chain was carried out in a study of cytotoxic CD8 clonotypes in ibrutinib-treated CLL. For the study at large: The study recorded mean values of approximately 260,000 productive templates and approximately 90,000 productive rearrangements per sample. Study outcomes and limitations: Clonality was elevated at ibrutinib response and had returned toward baseline at progression.

Deep sequencing aimed at 1 in 200,000 to 1 in 1 million T cells' resolution. Using immunoSEQ multiplex PCR, the repertoire was profiled, and TCRdb retains in-frame clones only, with some absent. The sample holds 150,000 to 200,000 clones, roughly 86% seen once. V trimming: 5 bases; J trimming: 4 bases; junction bases outside the gene matches: 5. Germline CDR1 reads SGHNT; CDR2 reads YENEEA. The CDR3 extends over 15 amino acids. For this clone: Its matching antigen is unknown.

The chain combines TRBV11-3 with TRBJ2-1; 10 bases map to TRBD2. The receptor was derived from a human donor with chronic lymphocytic leukemia. The sample in question was PBMCs, obtained after 12 months of ibrutinib treatment. CDR3 bases: TGTGCCAGCAGCCTCACTAGCGGGGCTTACAATGAGCAGTTCTTC. Translated: CASSLTSGAYNEQFF.